The present T cell receptor (beta chain) was sequenced within a study of cytomegalovirus exposure and HLA in healthy donors. Study-level points and caveats: Donors belonging to an Asian-associated ancestry cluster reportedly showed fewer N-insertions in productive TCRs than the approximately 670-donor mean, according to what a later analysis found. By HLA locus, TCR association rates varied in a later analysis, with DRB1 showing the most and HLA-C the fewest.

This CDR3 is 15 amino acids long. CDR1 LGHNA and CDR2 YNFKEQ come from the germline V gene. Trimming cost V 9 bases and J 2 bases; bases outside gene matches: 9. Both 60 Vbeta primers and 13 Jbeta primers went into the PCR. Profiling relied on immunoSEQ multiplex PCR, and the TCRdb table lists in-frame clones only, not all of them. The table has about 180,000 clones, 77% seen once. Concerning this clone: Its antigen is currently unknown.

The sequence was obtained from a woman aged 55 to 70 in good health and CMV-seropositive. What was sequenced was PBMCs. The chain uses TRBV4-2 and TRBJ2-2; TRBD1 matches 7 bases. CDR3 residues: CASKQGTANTGELFF. CDR3 in DNA: TGTGCCAGTAAGCAAGGGACAGCTAACACCGGGGAGCTGTTTTTT.